The next 21 T cell receptor beta chains were all read from a single sample in a study of blood T cell repertoires in COVID-19. Sequencing used immunoSEQ multiplex PCR; TCRdb keeps in-frame clones, though not all of them. Of more than 70,000 clones listed, 85% to 95% were seen once; the top ten hold 3% to 4.5%. The sequenced sample was peripheral blood. The receptors derive from a woman between 50 and 59 years old in a cohort sampled during active COVID-19.

V and J are TRBV28 and TRBJ2-3; 7 bases are shared with TRBD2. Looked up from germline, CDR1 is MDHEN and CDR2 is SYDVKM. With 10 bases clipped from V and 0 bases from J, the junction kept 7 bases outside the gene matches. This CDR3 comprises 14 residues. CDR3: CATDGRPSTDTQYF. CDR3 DNA: TGTGCCACAGACGGGAGGCCTAGCACAGATACGCAGTATTTT.

This rearrangement joins TRBV3-1 (or the pseudogene TRBV3-2) to TRBJ2-1; TRBD2 aligns across 8 bases. The germline V gene encodes CDR1 LGHDT and CDR2 YNNKEL (reference sequence). The CDR3 is 15 amino acids. The junction had 10 bases not matched to a gene; V was cut back by 4 bases and J by 8 bases. The DNA for the CDR3 is TGTGCCAGCAGCCTGCAGGGACTAGTATCGCATGAGCAGTTCTTC. It yields the protein CASSLQGLVSHEQFF.

This sequence joins TRBV10-2 and TRBJ1-5; a weak D match, TRBD1 (6 bases). Per germline, CDR1 WSHSY and CDR2 SAAADI. V dropped 3 bases and J dropped 3 bases, with 24 bases sitting between them. This CDR3 contains 19 residues. This CDR3 is CASSDLITGLPKNNQPQHF. The CDR3 coding sequence is TGCGCCAGCAGTGACCTCATCACAGGGTTGCCAAAGAACAATCAGCCCCAGCATTTT.

The chain recombines TRBV7-3 with TRBJ2-1; 7 bases are a match to TRBD1. Germline V CDR1 and CDR2: SGHTA, FQGTGA. The junction had 8 bases not matched to a gene; V was cut back by 4 bases and J by 2 bases. This CDR3 region has 16 residues. The DNA of the CDR3 is TGTGCCAGCAGCTCATCCGGGACAGAGACCTACAATGAGCAGTTCTTC. Encoded protein: CASSSSGTETYNEQFF.

The rearrangement uses TRBV3-1 (or the pseudogene TRBV3-2) and TRBJ1-1; 9 nucleotides line up with TRBD1. J lost 4 bases, V lost 4 bases, and 10 bases had no gene match. The CDR3 loop spans 16 amino acids. The germline gives CDR1 LGHDT, CDR2 YNNKEL (reference sequence). The CDR3 loop is CASSLTGGRGGTEAFF. For the CDR3, the DNA is TGTGCCAGCAGCCTGACAGGGGGACGGGGAGGCACTGAAGCTTTCTTT.

V is TRBV6-4 and J is TRBJ2-3, with D possibly matching TRBD2 (6 bases). This CDR3 contains 15 residues. V shed 6 bases and J shed 0 bases, with 13 bases lying between them. CDR1 MRHNA and CDR2 SNTAGT come from the germline V gene. The CDR3 region has the DNA TGTGCCAGCAGCAAAACGGGGACTAGCACAGATACGCAGTATTTT. This gives the protein CASSKTGTSTDTQYF.

The chain combines TRBV3-1 (or the pseudogene TRBV3-2) with TRBJ2-1; tentatively, D is TRBD2 (6 bases). Per germline, CDR1 LGHDT and CDR2 YNNKEL (reference sequence). V was shortened by 6 bases and J by 8 bases, with 20 bases between the two germline ends. The CDR3 is 15 residues long. The CDR3 region has the DNA TGTGCCAGCAGTAGTTGGGGGGACTCCACCCATGAGCAGTTCTTC. Its translation: CASSSWGDSTHEQFF.

The chain carries TRBV12-3 or TRBV12-4 and TRBJ2-1; D may be TRBD1 (5 bases). Deletions cut 9 bases from V and 4 bases from J, with 13 bases between. The CDR3 is 13 amino acids. In DNA, the CDR3 is TGTGCCAGTGCGCTACAGGAGTACAATGAGCAGTTCTTC. It encodes CASALQEYNEQFF.

CDR3 sequence: CASSLGSYGYTF. CDR3 bases: TGTGCCAGCAGTTTAGGGAGCTATGGCTACACCTTC. This chain uses TRBV12-3 or TRBV12-4 with TRBJ1-2, with unresolved D. Trimming removed 1 base from V and 4 bases from J, with 4 bases in between. CDR3 length: 12 amino acids.

The chain links TRBV19 to TRBJ2-6; 9 bases align to TRBD1. Unmatched junction bases numbered 4, after V lost 5 bases and J lost 2 bases. Germline V gene data show CDR1 as LNHDA and CDR2 as SQIVND (reference sequence). This CDR3 is built from 16 residues. The DNA for the CDR3 is TGTGCCAGTAGTCCGACAGGGGGGGCTGGGGCCAACGTCCTGACTTTC. It encodes CASSPTGGAGANVLTF.

The chain combines TRBV6-2 or TRBV6-3 with TRBJ2-7, with 7 bases that match TRBD1. The CDR3 extends over 15 amino acids. Looked up from germline, CDR1 is MNHEY and CDR2 is SVGEGT. Trimming at V came to 6 bases and at J to 5 bases, leaving 13 bases not matched to a gene. The CDR3 spells CASSLFRGLGNEQYF. The CDR3, as DNA: TGTGCCAGCAGCTTATTTAGGGGGCTTGGGAACGAGCAGTACTTC.

This clone showed up just a few times. The rearrangement links TRBV18 to TRBJ1-2, with TRBD1 matching over 8 bases. V lost 3 bases to trimming and J lost 3 bases; unmatched junction nucleotides: 0. This CDR3 contains 13 residues. Looked up from germline, CDR1 is KGHSH and CDR2 is LQKENI. The CDR3 loop reads CASSPTGDYGYTF. DNA for the CDR3: TGTGCCAGCTCACCGACAGGGGACTATGGCTACACCTTC.

This clone has only one observation. The genes are TRBV10-3 and TRBJ2-3; 7 bases are a match to TRBD2. In germline, CDR1 is ENHRY, CDR2 SYGVKD. The CDR3 consists of 14 residues. After removal of 6 bases from V and 1 base from J, the junction contained 4 bases not matched to a gene. This CDR3 is CAISPGRGTDTQYF. For the CDR3, the DNA is TGTGCCATCAGCCCGGGGAGGGGCACAGATACGCAGTATTTT.

V usage is TRBV15 and J usage is TRBJ2-5, with D uncertain. The CDR3 has 16 residues. Trimming pared 1 base from V and 4 bases from J, leaving 16 bases between. CDR1 and CDR2 (germline): LNHNV, YYDKDF (reference sequence). CDR3 region: CATSRVKSLIAETQYF. CDR3 nucleotides: TGTGCCACCAGCAGAGTAAAGAGCCTCATAGCAGAGACCCAGTACTTC.

V is TRBV7-9 and J is TRBJ2-5; 7 positions match TRBD1. The germline gives CDR1 SEHNR, CDR2 FQNEAQ (reference sequence). V trimming: 5 bases; J trimming: 5 bases; junction bases outside the gene matches: 11. This CDR3 spans 15 amino acids. The CDR3 DNA follows: TGTGCCAGCAGCCTCTCGGGACAGCCATGGGAGACCCAGTACTTC. Its protein is CASSLSGQPWETQYF.

The chain employs TRBV19 and TRBJ1-3; the match to TRBD1 covers 9 bases. V trimming: 9 bases; J trimming: 0 bases; junction bases outside the gene matches: 6. CDR1 and CDR2 from the germline V gene are LNHDA and SQIVND (reference sequence). The CDR3 is 15 residues long. The DNA for the CDR3 is TGTGCCAGCAGGACAGGGGCCTTCTCTGGAAACACCATATATTTT. This translates into CASRTGAFSGNTIYF. The variable domain in full, completed from reference TRBV19 and TRBJ1-3, reads DGGITQSPKYLFRKEGQNVTLSCEQNLNHDAMYWYRQDPGQGLRLIYYSQIVNDFQKGDIAEGYSVSREKKESFPLTVTSAQKNPTAFYLCASRTGAFSGNTIYFGEGSWLTVV.

This chain joins TRBV29-1 and TRBJ1-1; D not certain. Trimming took 2 bases from V and 4 from J, leaving 14 bases between them. The CDR3 is 14 residues long. In germline, CDR1 is SQVTM, CDR2 ANQGSEA. CDR3 loop: CSVEPGGVGTEAFF. CDR3 nucleotide sequence: TGCAGCGTTGAACCCGGAGGAGTCGGCACTGAAGCTTTCTTT.

This rearrangement joins TRBV6-6 to TRBJ1-1; maybe TRBD1 (5 bases). The germline V gene has CDR1 MNHNY and CDR2 SVGAGI (reference sequence). Trimming pared 8 bases from V and 1 base from J, leaving 11 bases between. The CDR3 is 13 amino acids. CDR3 amino acids: CASGTRRNTEAFF. Written as DNA, the CDR3 is TGTGCCAGCGGGACTCGAAGGAACACTGAAGCTTTCTTT.

CDR3 sequence (DNA): TGCGCCAGCAGCTCCCTTGGACAGGGAGAGTCCGGGGAGCTGTTTTTT. It codes for CASSSLGQGESGELFF. The rearrangement joins TRBV5-1 to TRBJ2-2; TRBD1 agrees at 8 bases. Per germline, CDR1 SGHRS and CDR2 YFSETQ. Unmatched junction bases numbered 10, after V lost 3 bases and J lost 6 bases. The CDR3 is 16 residues long.

This CDR3 reads CASTPPGGTQYF. The CDR3 nucleotides are TGTGCCAGCACCCCGCCCGGGGGGACCCAGTACTTC. The rearrangement uses TRBV6-6 and TRBJ2-5; possibly TRBD2 for D (6 bases). V gave up 7 bases and J gave up 7 bases, with 13 bases separating them. The CDR3 is made up of 12 amino acids. Germline V gene sequence: CDR1 MNHNY, CDR2 SVGAGI (reference sequence).

The gene calls are TRBV19 and TRBJ1-6; 7 nucleotides match TRBD1. After removal of 3 bases from V and 7 bases from J, the junction contained 6 bases not matched to a gene. This CDR3 is built from 15 residues. Germline CDR1 and CDR2: LNHDA and SQIVND (reference sequence). CDR3 loop: CASSISGTENSPLHF. CDR3 in DNA: TGTGCCAGTAGTATTTCCGGGACAGAGAATTCACCCCTCCACTTT.